This T cell receptor (beta chain) was captured by sequencing in a study of blood T cells in healthy people across ages. A J-beta primer mix and a sample-barcoded 5' primer were used in a second PCR of about 7 to 12 cycles. A single record per CDR3 protein comes from TCRdb applying MiXCR to the 5' RACE reads. Of 1.5 million or so distinct CDR3 sequences detected, around 40% appear once; the ten largest clones hold approximately 4.1%. The CDR3 consists of 15 residues. Germline V CDR1 and CDR2: SGHRS, YFSETQ. To note about this clonotype: One end of the junction fails to match germline, which may point to a read error.

The chain is built from TRBV5-1 and TRBJ1-2; no reliable D call. The receptor was isolated from a woman aged 18-29 years in good health. Sequencing was carried out using blood. Here the CDR3 DNA reads TGCGCCAGCAGCTTGGAAACACTCTCTAACTATGGCTACACTTTC. It translates to CASSLETLSNYGYTF. The variable domain in full, with the rest retrieved from reference TRBV5-1 and TRBJ1-2, is KAGVTQTPRYLIKTRGQQVTLSCSPISGHRSVSWYQQTPGQGLQFLFEYFSETQRNKGNFPGRFSGRQFSNSRSEMNVSTLELGDSALYLCASSLETLSNYGYTFGSGTRLTVV.